These T cell receptor beta chains were read from a single sample in a study of CD8+CD57+ T cells in acquired aplastic anemia. TCRdb passed the reads through MiXCR, listing each CDR3 protein once. The sample has under 40,000 distinct CDR3 sequences, 76% seen once; the top ten hold roughly 20%. The sequenced material came from sorted CD4+, CD8+, or CD8+CD57+ T cells (not recorded which) from PBMCs. These receptors were taken from a human donor in good health, serving as a control. Both conserved end residues are part of each CDR3. D genes are given only for firm matches. Clone size is given for some rows only: seen once, a few or many times, or a class if the clone is expanded.

V	length	size	J	D	DNA	CDR3
TRBV29-1	10	-	TRBJ1-4	-	TGCAGCGTTGAGGAGGAAAAACTGTTTTTT	CSVEEEKLFF
TRBV20-1	11	once	TRBJ1-1	-	TGCAGTGCTCTAGAGAACACTGAAGCTTTCTTT	CSALENTEAFF
TRBV20-1	12	-	TRBJ1-2	-	TGCAGTGCTAGAGTGGGGGGCCTTGGCTACACCTTC	CSARVGGLGYTF
TRBV7-6	13	-	TRBJ1-1	-	TGTGCCAGCAGCTTAGCCACGCGAACTGAAGCTTTCTTT	CASSLATRTEAFF
TRBV2	13	few	TRBJ1-5	-	TGTGCCAGCGTCCTCGAGGGCAATCAGCCCCAGCATTTT	CASVLEGNQPQHF
TRBV25-1	14	-	TRBJ1-1	TRBD1	TGTGCCATCAGCTTGGACAGGCTGAACACTGAAGCTTTCTTT	CAISLDRLNTEAFF
TRBV15	16	-	TRBJ2-5	-	TGTGCCACCAGCAGCTCTAAAGCTGGGTCATTAGAGACCCAGTACTTC	CATSSSKAGSLETQYF
TRBV7-9	12	-	TRBJ2-7	-	TGTGCCAGCAGCTTAGTGGCAGTCGAGCAGTACTTC	CASSLVAVEQYF
TRBV15	13	-	TRBJ2-5	-	TGTGCCACCAGCAGTATCAGGGCTGAGACCCAGTACTTC	CATSSIRAETQYF
TRBV10-3	11	-	TRBJ2-7	-	TGTGCCATCTCGTGGGCCTACGAGCAGTACTTC	CAISWAYEQYF
TRBV6-2/TRBV6-3	13	-	TRBJ1-2	TRBD1	TGTGCCAGCAGAGGGGACAGGAACTATGGCTACACCTTC	CASRGDRNYGYTF
TRBV29-1	13	-	TRBJ2-7	-	TGCAGCGTTCTTACGGGCGGATCATACGAGCAGTACTTC	CSVLTGGSYEQYF
TRBV24-1	15	-	TRBJ2-7	-	TGTGCCACCAGTGCTAGGGGGGCAGGGACCGGCGAGCAGTACTTC	CATSARGAGTGEQYF
TRBV7-2	13	once	TRBJ1-2	-	TGTGCCAGCAGCTTGGAAAGGGTCCGTGGCTACACCTTC	CASSLERVRGYTF
TRBV19	13	medium-sized	TRBJ2-5	-	TGTGCCAGTAGTATAGGAACAGGGGAGACCCAGTACTTC	CASSIGTGETQYF
TRBV24-1	14	-	TRBJ1-2	-	TGTGCCACCAGTGATTGGGGGTATCGATATGGCTACACCTTC	CATSDWGYRYGYTF
TRBV15	14	-	TRBJ1-6	-	TGTGCCACCAGCAGAGCCCTTGGCAATTCACCCCTCCACTTT	CATSRALGNSPLHF
TRBV11-2	14	-	TRBJ2-7	-	TGTGCCAGCAGCCTAGCCTCCCAAGGCTACGAGCAGTACTTC	CASSLASQGYEQYF
TRBV2	14	-	TRBJ2-1	-	TGTGCCAGCAGTGAGGGTCTAGGGCTCTGGGAGCAGTTCTTC	CASSEGLGLWEQFF
TRBV15	15	once	TRBJ1-1	-	TGTGCCACCAGCAGAGATTTCGTGCAGAACACTGAAGCTTTCTTT	CATSRDFVQNTEAFF
TRBV6-2/TRBV6-3	16	many	TRBJ2-3	-	TGTGCCAGCAGTTATCCCCCGGAGGGGCGCACAGATACGCAATATTTT	CASSYPPEGRTDTQYF
TRBV5-6	15	-	TRBJ1-6	-	TGTGCCAGCAGCCACGGGCCTACCTATAATTCACCCCTCCACTTT	CASSHGPTYNSPLHF
TRBV5-8	12	medium-sized	TRBJ1-1	-	TGTGCCAGCAGCTTGTGGACCCAAGAAGCTTTCTTT	CASSLWTQEAFF
TRBV15	15	-	TRBJ2-7	-	TGTGCCACCAGCAGAGGGACAGTGAGCTCCTACGAGCAGTACTTC	CATSRGTVSSYEQYF
TRBV27	16	medium-sized	TRBJ2-7	TRBD1	TGTGCCAGCACCCTTACCGGGACAGCGAGCTCCTACGAGCAGTACTTC	CASTLTGTASSYEQYF
TRBV9	16	-	TRBJ2-5	-	TGTGCCAGCAGCGGGGGTAGCGCCCACATCCAAGAGACCCAGTACTTC	CASSGGSAHIQETQYF
TRBV7-7	16	-	TRBJ1-6	-	TGTGCCAGCAGCTTAGTAGCAGGGCCAAAGGGTTCACCCCTCCACTTT	CASSLVAGPKGSPLHF
TRBV7-2	12	-	TRBJ1-1	-	TGTGCCAGCAGCTTAGGGTTAACTGAAGCTTTCTTT	CASSLGLTEAFF
TRBV10-3	17	large	TRBJ1-2	TRBD1	TGTGCCATCACTGGCGCGGGACAGACCTCCTCTAACTATGGCTACACCTTC	CAITGAGQTSSNYGYTF
TRBV25-1	15	few	TRBJ1-4	-	TGTGCCAGCAGTGAATATCGGCAGGGGAGTGAAAAACTGTTTTTT	CASSEYRQGSEKLFF
TRBV19	11	once	TRBJ1-4	-	TGTGCCAGTAGTATAGGGGAAAAACTGTTTTTT	CASSIGEKLFF
TRBV2	14	-	TRBJ2-2	-	TGTGCCAGCAGTGTCTATGGGAGCACCGGGGAGCTGTTTTTT	CASSVYGSTGELFF
TRBV25-1	14	-	TRBJ1-6	TRBD1	TGTGCCAGCAGTCCGACAGGGCCTAATTCACCCCTCCACTTT	CASSPTGPNSPLHF
TRBV5-1	16	-	TRBJ2-1	-	TGCGCCAGCAGCTTGGCCACACCCAGGGATCGGGCTGAGCAGTTCTTC	CASSLATPRDRAEQFF
TRBV24-1	16	-	TRBJ2-5	TRBD2	TGTGCCACCAGTGATTCCCACCGGGGGGGCCCGGATGAGCAGTACTTC	CATSDSHRGGPDEQYF
TRBV24-1	13	few	TRBJ2-7	TRBD2	TGTGCCACCAGTGTGGGGGGGGGTTACGAGCAGTACTTC	CATSVGGGYEQYF
TRBV20-1	14	-	TRBJ1-5	TRBD1	TGCAGCCCCAAATGGGGACAGGGGGCCCGGCCCCAGCATTTT	CSPKWGQGARPQHF
TRBV9	13	once	TRBJ2-3	-	TGTGCCAGCACTGCGGGATTCACAGATACGCAGTATTTT	CASTAGFTDTQYF
TRBV5-4	15	-	TRBJ2-7	-	TGTGCCAGCAGCTCTTTCCCGCGAGACCTCTACGAGCAGTACTTC	CASSSFPRDLYEQYF
TRBV7-9	15	-	TRBJ2-7	TRBD2	TGTGCCAGCAGCTCTAGACTAGCGGCCTCCTACGAGCAGTACTTC	CASSSRLAASYEQYF
TRBV7-9	13	-	TRBJ2-7	-	TGTGCCAGCAGCGACATTCCGGCGTACGAGCAGTACTTC	CASSDIPAYEQYF
TRBV2	11	-	TRBJ1-2	-	TGTGCCAGCAGTGCCAGATATGGCTACACCTTC	CASSARYGYTF
TRBV30	15	-	TRBJ2-7	-	TGTGCCAGTAGTATCGCATCACAGGGTTTTTACGAGCAGTACTTC	CASSIASQGFYEQYF